This T cell receptor (beta chain) was captured in a study of beta chain features in type 1 diabetes. General observations from the study: Moderately but significantly shorter TCRB CDR3s were found in Type 1 diabetes patients in all four CD4+ subsets.

This CDR3 comprises 13 residues. Germline loops: CDR1 SQVTM, CDR2 ANQGSEA. V lost 5 bases and J lost 7, with 12 bases in between. Sorted populations all exceeded 95% purity. The isolated RNA, all of it, was reverse transcribed, so expressed TCRB transcripts were what got sequenced. TCRdb's copy holds only in-frame clones and misses some; the assay was immunoSEQ multiplex PCR. Among 300,000 to 350,000 clones listed, approximately 9.7% were seen once. This clone has more than one count but fewer than ten. The target antigen is unknown. This chain joins TRBV29-1 and TRBJ1-6; tentative D call: TRBD1 (5 bases). What was sequenced was central memory CD4+ T cells from blood. The TCR originated in a man aged 25-40 years with type 1 diabetes. Here the CDR3 reads CSVQGLGNSPLHF. As DNA, the CDR3 is TGCAGCGTTCAGGGTCTGGGGAATTCACCCCTCCACTTT.